Listed here are 23 T cell receptor beta chains from one sample, sequenced in a study of cytomegalovirus exposure and HLA in healthy donors. In the PCR, 60 Vbeta and 13 Jbeta primers were used. Assay: immunoSEQ multiplex PCR; the TCRdb copy retains only in-frame clones and omits some. Of about 98,000 clones in the sample, less than 85% were seen once. The sequencing sample was made of PBMCs. These receptors originate from a male donor in good health and CMV-seronegative.

This chain joins TRBV9 and TRBJ2-2; weak D call: TRBD1 (5 bases). The CDR3 sequence is 16 residues long. Trimming stripped 4 bases from V and 0 bases from J, with 13 bases between. Germline assignment: CDR1 SGDLS and CDR2 YYNGEE. The CDR3 DNA is TGTGCCAGCAGCCCCCAGGCAGGGCCGAACACCGGGGAGCTGTTTTTT. As protein: CASSPQAGPNTGELFF.

This clone has just one count. The chain couples TRBV27 to TRBJ2-7; TRBD2 is a possible D gene (6 bases). Trimming removed 5 bases at V and 3 bases at J, with 14 bases between. This CDR3 comprises 14 residues. Germline V gene lookup returns CDR1 MNHEY and CDR2 SMNVEV (reference sequence). This CDR3 reads CASSELGTYYEQYF. In DNA, the CDR3 is TGTGCCAGCAGTGAACTGGGGACTTACTACGAGCAGTACTTC.

This chain connects TRBV27 to TRBJ2-1; TRBD1 agrees at 9 bases. This CDR3 has 16 amino acids. The ends lost 2 bases at V and 7 bases at J; junction bases unmatched: 9. Germline V gene lookup returns CDR1 MNHEY and CDR2 SMNVEV (reference sequence). The CDR3 protein is CASSLPPGTGSNEQFF. The CDR3 DNA is TGTGCCAGCAGTTTACCTCCCGGGACAGGGTCGAATGAGCAGTTCTTC.

CDR3 nucleotide sequence: TGTGCCAGCAGCCAATCGGGTCTCTCGGGAGGCTACACCTTC. This sequence encodes CASSQSGLSGGYTF. The chain recombines TRBV14 with TRBJ1-2; D remains ambiguous. Germline CDR1 and CDR2: SGHDN and FVKESK. Trimming left V 2 bases short and J 8 bases short, with 15 bases between. The CDR3 length is 14 residues.

The gene calls are TRBV7-2 and TRBJ2-1; D is perhaps TRBD1 (5 bases). Trimming stripped 1 base from V and 5 bases from J, with 12 bases between. CDR3 size: 15 residues. Germline values: CDR1 SGHTA, CDR2 FQGNSA. The CDR3 reads CASSLEQALHNEQFF. CDR3 sequence (DNA): TGTGCCAGCAGCTTAGAACAGGCTCTCCACAATGAGCAGTTCTTC.

V and J are TRBV29-1 and TRBJ2-1; 11 bases are a match to TRBD2. Unmatched junction bases numbered 5, after V lost 7 bases and J lost 3 bases. The germline V gene encodes CDR1 SQVTM and CDR2 ANQGSEA. The CDR3 has 14 residues. The CDR3, as DNA: TGCAGCGCCACCACTAGCGGGAGCTACAATGAGCAGTTCTTC. Its protein product is CSATTSGSYNEQFF.

The chain couples TRBV27 to TRBJ1-4, with a possible D match to TRBD1 (5 bases). The CDR3 extends over 17 amino acids. V was cut by 0 bases and J by 6 bases, with 17 bases left in between. CDR1 and CDR2 from the germline V gene are MNHEY and SMNVEV (reference sequence). The CDR3 loop reads CASSLSWQGRSDEKLFF. The DNA of the CDR3 is TGTGCCAGCAGTTTATCGTGGCAGGGCCGAAGTGATGAAAAACTGTTTTTT.

The chain links TRBV6-4 to TRBJ1-5; D may be TRBD1 (5 bases). CDR1 and CDR2 from the germline V gene are MRHNA and SNTAGT. This CDR3 contains 14 residues. Trimming stripped 5 bases from V and 5 bases from J, with 13 bases between. The CDR3 sequence: CASSHTATDQPQHF. The CDR3, as DNA: TGTGCCAGCAGTCATACAGCGACAGATCAGCCCCAGCATTTT.

The table lists this clone with a few counts. The genes are TRBV28 and TRBJ2-1; D unclear. Trimming took off 6 bases at V and 6 bases at J, with 9 bases between the two ends. This CDR3 spans 12 amino acids. Germline-derived CDR1 and CDR2 are MDHEN and SYDVKM. In DNA form, the CDR3 reads TGTGCCAGCAGACCGCCCGGCAATGAGCAGTTCTTC. Translation gives CASRPPGNEQFF.

The rearrangement joins TRBV29-1 to TRBJ2-3; 7 nucleotides match TRBD1. Unmatched junction bases numbered 5, after V lost 7 bases and J lost 4 bases. The germline gives CDR1 SQVTM, CDR2 ANQGSEA. The CDR3 runs to 12 residues. In DNA, the CDR3 is TGCAGCGCGAGACAGGGTCCAGATACGCAGTATTTT. This translates into CSARQGPDTQYF.

The V call is TRBV9, the J call TRBJ1-1; the D is unclear. From germline, CDR1 is SGDLS and CDR2 YYNGEE. The CDR3 sequence is 14 residues long. Between the trimmed V and J ends, which lost 0 bases and 3 bases, there was a span of 9 bases. The CDR3 DNA reads TGTGCCAGCAGCGTAGCGGGAGGGCACACTGAAGCTTTCTTT. It encodes CASSVAGGHTEAFF.

The chain couples TRBV5-1 to TRBJ1-1; D might be TRBD1 (6 bases). Trimming removed 4 bases from V and 5 bases from J, with 18 bases in between. The CDR3 covers 15 residues. The germline gives CDR1 SGHRS, CDR2 YFSETQ. The CDR3: CASSIPQGYRTEAFF. In nucleotides, the CDR3 is TGCGCCAGCAGCATACCGCAGGGGTATCGGACTGAAGCTTTCTTT.

This CDR3 is CSVRTGETYEQYF. For the CDR3, the DNA is TGCAGCGTACGGACAGGGGAAACCTACGAGCAGTACTTC. The rearrangement uses TRBV29-1 and TRBJ2-7, with 9 bases identical to TRBD1. The germline V gene encodes CDR1 SQVTM and CDR2 ANQGSEA. Trimming at V came to 6 bases and at J to 2 bases, leaving 5 bases not matched to a gene. The length of the CDR3 is 13 residues.

The chain combines TRBV10-3 with TRBJ1-4; D might be TRBD1 (5 bases). CDR3 size: 15 residues. V was shortened by 0 bases and J by 7 bases, with 12 bases between the two germline ends. The germline CDR1 and CDR2 sequences are ENHRY and SYGVKD. The CDR3 is CAISESQGMGEKLFF. CDR3 nucleotide sequence: TGTGCCATCAGTGAGTCCCAGGGAATGGGTGAAAAACTGTTTTTT.

V usage is TRBV6-5 and J usage is TRBJ2-7; 8 bases map to TRBD2. V trimming: 2 bases; J trimming: 2 bases; junction bases outside the gene matches: 5. CDR3 length: 15 amino acids. CDR1 is MNHEY and CDR2 is SVGAGI in the germline V gene. CDR3 bases: TGTGCCAGCAGTTACGCGGGAGGACTTCCCTACGAGCAGTACTTC. Translating gives CASSYAGGLPYEQYF.

This CDR3 reads CASSLNRGRGYEQYF. CDR3 DNA: TGTGCCAGCAGTTTAAACAGGGGAAGGGGGTACGAGCAGTACTTC. The V gene is TRBV27, the J gene TRBJ2-5; 7 bases are a match to TRBD1. The DNA end favors TRBJ2-7, so the J call may be wrong. CDR3 length: 15 residues. Germline V gives CDR1 MNHEY, CDR2 SMNVEV (reference sequence).

The rearrangement uses TRBV5-1 and TRBJ2-1; TRBD2 aligns across 9 bases. V dropped 4 bases and J dropped 4; count of bases not matched to a gene: 12. The CDR3 consists of 17 residues. Germline V lookup: CDR1 SGHRS, CDR2 YFSETQ. Here the CDR3 reads CASSPLSRLAVYNEQFF. The DNA for the CDR3 is TGCGCCAGCAGCCCTCTATCGCGACTAGCGGTATACAATGAGCAGTTCTTC.

This clone occurred a few times. The chain recombines TRBV9 with TRBJ2-3, with 10 bases matching TRBD1. The CDR3 totals 16 residues. Germline trimming cut 0 bases from V and 3 bases from J; bases unmatched to any gene: 4. The V gene's germline CDR1 is SGDLS and CDR2 YYNGEE. The CDR3 spells CASSVAGQGPTDTQYF. The CDR3 DNA sequence: TGTGCCAGCAGCGTAGCGGGACAGGGGCCAACAGATACGCAGTATTTT.

The chain carries TRBV5-6 and TRBJ1-3; a weak D match, TRBD1 (5 bases). The V and J ends lost 4 bases and 0 bases respectively, with 11 bases between them. CDR3 length equals 15 residues. CDR1 SGHDT and CDR2 YYEEEE come from the germline V gene. The DNA for the CDR3 is TGTGCCAGCAGCCCCGGGCAGGGCTCTGGAAACACCATATATTTT. Amino acid sequence: CASSPGQGSGNTIYF. The full variable domain, completed using reference TRBV5-6 and TRBJ1-3, is DAGVTQSPTHLIKTRGQQVTLRCSPKSGHDTVSWYQQALGQGPQFIFQYYEEEERQRGNFPDRFSGHQFPNYSSELNVNALLLGDSALYLCASSPGQGSGNTIYFGEGSWLTVV.

In its sample, this clone was seen once. The chain links TRBV19 to TRBJ1-2; 10 positions agree with TRBD1. V lost 7 bases, J lost 3 bases, and 11 bases stayed unmatched. Germline V CDR1 and CDR2: LNHDA, SQIVND (reference sequence). This CDR3 has 16 residues. CDR3 sequence: CASNHIGTGADYGYTF. CDR3 DNA: TGTGCCAGTAATCACATCGGGACAGGGGCTGACTATGGCTACACCTTC. The variable domain in full, completed from reference TRBV19 and TRBJ1-2, reads DGGITQSPKYLFRKEGQNVTLSCEQNLNHDAMYWYRQDPGQGLRLIYYSQIVNDFQKGDIAEGYSVSREKKESFPLTVTSAQKNPTAFYLCASNHIGTGADYGYTFGSGTRLTVV.

This sequence joins TRBV19 and TRBJ2-2; possible D gene TRBD2, 6 bases. Germline V gene data show CDR1 as LNHDA and CDR2 as SQIVND (reference sequence). This CDR3 has 16 residues. Trimming stripped 5 bases from V and 6 bases from J, with 19 bases between. CDR3 in DNA: TGTGCCAGTAGTGAATGGAGGGGCGGGTCCGCCGGGGAGCTGTTTTTT. Protein sequence: CASSEWRGGSAGELFF.

The sample holds a few counts of this clone. This chain joins TRBV9 and TRBJ2-1, with 10 bases lining up with TRBD1. This CDR3 spans 15 amino acids. J was trimmed by 6 bases and V by 4 bases; bases with no gene match: 7. CDR1 is SGDLS, CDR2 YYNGEE, per germline. The CDR3 loop reads CASSLDGTGANEQFF. In DNA form, the CDR3 reads TGTGCCAGCAGCCTCGACGGGACAGGGGCCAATGAGCAGTTCTTC.

The chain couples TRBV25-1 to TRBJ1-1; a weak D match, TRBD1 (6 bases). The CDR3 runs 17 residues. CDR1 and CDR2 (germline): MGHDK, SYGVNS. V lost 3 bases and J lost 5, with 22 bases in between. In DNA, the CDR3 is TGTGCCAGCAGTGAGAGCGGGGGGCTCCAGCTAAAGACTGAAGCTTTCTTT. This sequence encodes CASSESGGLQLKTEAFF. The variable domain in full, completed from reference TRBV25-1 and TRBJ1-1, reads EADIYQTPRYLVIGTGKKITLECSQTMGHDKMYWYQQDPGMELHLIHYSYGVNSTEKGDLSSESTVSRIRTEHFPLTLESARPSHTSQYLCASSESGGLQLKTEAFFGQGTRLTVV.